The 10 T cell receptor beta chains below all came from one sample that was sequenced in a study of cytomegalovirus exposure and HLA in healthy donors. The PCR ran on 60 Vbeta and 13 Jbeta primers. Produced via immunoSEQ multiplex PCR; TCRdb's table is partial and in-frame only. The sample has around 97,000 clones, 79% seen once. The sequenced sample consisted of PBMCs. These receptors all come from a man in his fifties in good health and CMV-seropositive.

The chain joins TRBV18 to TRBJ1-1, with D possibly TRBD1 on 6 matching bases. V was cut by 3 bases and J by 1 base, with 12 bases left in between. Germline CDR1 and CDR2: KGHSH and LQKENI. The CDR3 covers 15 residues. CDR3 in DNA: TGTGCCAGCTCACCCGCGCAGGACAGGAACACTGAAGCTTTCTTT. Its protein product is CASSPAQDRNTEAFF.

The chain uses TRBV30 and TRBJ2-6; 7 nucleotides agree with TRBD1. CDR3 length: 16 amino acids. With 1 base clipped from V and 1 base from J, the junction kept 4 bases outside the gene matches. CDR1 and CDR2 (germline): GTSNPN, SVGIG (reference sequence). The CDR3 sequence: CAWSEPGGSGANVLTF. DNA of the CDR3: TGTGCCTGGAGTGAGCCAGGGGGTTCTGGGGCCAACGTCCTGACTTTC.

This clone appeared a few times. The chain uses TRBV30 and TRBJ2-7, with 8 bases fitting TRBD1. V shed 5 bases, J shed 3 bases, and the junction held 6 bases outside the gene matches. Germline CDR1 reads GTSNPN; CDR2 reads SVGIG (reference sequence). The CDR3 contains 13 residues. CDR3 bases: TGTGCCTGGGGACAGGGTATGCACTACGAGCAGTACTTC. It codes for CAWGQGMHYEQYF.

The rearrangement links TRBV7-2 to TRBJ2-7, with D perhaps matching TRBD1 (7 bases). Germline CDR1 and CDR2: SGHTA and FQGNSA. The CDR3 has 14 residues. V was trimmed by 3 bases and J by 5 bases, leaving 14 bases between them. CDR3 bases: TGTGCCAGCAGCTTTTACAGGGGAGGCGACGAGCAGTACTTC. Encoded protein: CASSFYRGGDEQYF.

V usage is TRBV18 and J usage is TRBJ2-2; weak D call: TRBD1 (6 bases). In germline, CDR1 is KGHSH, CDR2 LQKENI. Trimming took off 2 bases at V and 6 bases at J, with 13 bases between the two ends. This CDR3 is 15 amino acids long. As DNA, the CDR3 is TGTGCCAGCTCACCAGTGACAGGAATTCCCGGGGAGCTGTTTTTT. The encoded protein is CASSPVTGIPGELFF.

This clone was seen a handful of times. V gene TRBV30 combines with J gene TRBJ2-7, with D unresolved. Looked up from germline, CDR1 is GTSNPN and CDR2 is SVGIG (reference sequence). CDR3 size: 13 residues. Trimming removed 0 bases from V and 2 bases from J, with 8 bases in between. For the CDR3, the DNA is TGTGCCTGGAGTGTACTCAAAGCCTACGAGCAGTACTTC. This gives the protein CAWSVLKAYEQYF. Together with reference TRBV30 and TRBJ2-7, the CDR3 gives the full variable domain: SQTIHQWPATLVQPVGSPLSLECTVEGTSNPNLYWYRQAAGRGLQLLFYSVGIGQISSEVPQNLSASRPQDRQFILSSKKLLLSDSGFYLCAWSVLKAYEQYFGPGTRLTVT.

V is TRBV5-1 and J is TRBJ2-5; D is uncertain. The CDR3 contains 14 residues. The V gene lost 0 bases and the J gene lost 1 base, with 7 bases spanning the gap. Germline V gene lookup returns CDR1 SGHRS and CDR2 YFSETQ. CDR3 protein: CASSLASGQETQYF. In DNA form, the CDR3 reads TGCGCCAGCAGCTTGGCGTCGGGCCAAGAGACCCAGTACTTC.

V usage is TRBV2 and J usage is TRBJ2-5; 11 positions agree with TRBD2. This CDR3 comprises 15 residues. Germline assignment: CDR1 SNHLY and CDR2 FYNNEI. V gave up 7 bases and J gave up 4 bases; unmatched junction bases: 8. The CDR3 spells CASTLTSGILETQYF. The CDR3, as DNA: TGTGCCAGCACCCTGACTAGCGGGATTTTAGAGACCCAGTACTTC.

This rearrangement joins TRBV7-9 to TRBJ1-2; D is unclear. The CDR3 covers 14 residues. V lost 1 base and J 4 bases, leaving 10 bases between the germline ends. The germline gives CDR1 SEHNR, CDR2 FQNEAQ (reference sequence). The CDR3 DNA sequence: TGTGCCAGCAGCTTAGTTTCACCGAGCTATGGCTACACCTTC. Translation: CASSLVSPSYGYTF.

Only a few counts were recorded for this clone. The J gene is TRBJ2-7, the V gene TRBV5-1; 9 positions agree with TRBD2. The junction had 3 bases not matched to a gene; V was cut back by 5 bases and J by 0 bases. Germline CDR1 reads SGHRS; CDR2 reads YFSETQ. The CDR3 has 14 amino acids. CDR3 loop: CASSRTSDSYEQYF. The CDR3 region has the DNA TGCGCCAGCAGTCGGACTAGCGACTCCTACGAGCAGTACTTC.